The 27 T cell receptor beta chains below all came from one sample that was sequenced in a study of regulatory T cells in long-lasting Graves disease. Libraries of TCR beta came from iRepertoire HTBI primers plus Arm-PCR of CDR3 regions. TCRdb reprocessed the multiplex PCR reads via MiXCR and lists one record per CDR3 protein. The data hold roughly 400,000 distinct CDR3 sequences, with under 25% observed a single time. The time point is: persistent/refractory GD, antithyroid drugs over 5 years with positive TRAb. PBMC RNA served as the TCR library source. This specimen consisted of peripheral blood mononuclear cells (PBMCs), obtained when the disease was refractory, from a patient treated with antithyroid drugs. All receptors come from a female donor with Graves disease.

The chain combines TRBV18 with TRBJ1-5, with 10 bases matching TRBD1. Germline-derived CDR1 and CDR2 are KGHSH and LQKENI. Trimming took 4 bases from V and 6 from J; bases not matched to a gene: 6. The length of the CDR3 is 15 residues. The CDR3: CASSLGQGSFQPQHF. CDR3 DNA: TGTGCCAGCTCACTGGGACAGGGGAGTTTTCAGCCCCAGCATTTT.

This clonotype was detected a few times. The chain uses TRBV7-2 and TRBJ2-7, with 10 bases matching TRBD2. The CDR3 is 16 residues long. The germline CDR1 and CDR2 sequences are SGHTA and FQGNSA. V trimming: 5 bases; J trimming: 6 bases; junction bases outside the gene matches: 13. Here the CDR3 reads CASSASGAGGRGEQYF. The CDR3 coding sequence is TGTGCCAGCAGCGCTAGCGGAGCGGGAGGGCGGGGCGAGCAGTACTTC.

This clonotype was seen at least ten times. The junction departs from the called germline gene at one end, perhaps through a read error. J is TRBJ2-7 and V is TRBV10-1; 12 bases align to TRBD2. Germline V lookup: CDR1 WNHNN, CDR2 SYGVQD (reference sequence). This CDR3 is built from 13 residues. The CDR3 sequence is CASSESASGRANF. Written as DNA, the CDR3 is TGCGCCAGCAGTGAGTCGGCTAGCGGGAGGGCGAACTTC.

This clonotype was detected many times. The gene calls are TRBV11-2 and TRBJ2-7; TRBD1 agrees at 9 bases. CDR3 length equals 15 residues. With V trimmed by 5 bases and J by 3 bases, 8 bases remained unmatched. From germline, CDR1 is SGHAT and CDR2 FQNNGV. The CDR3 DNA reads TGTGCCAGCAGCACAATCCGGGACAGGGACTACGAGCAGTACTTC. Protein sequence: CASSTIRDRDYEQYF.

This clonotype was seen repeatedly, ten times or more. CDR3 amino acids: CASSEYLGSGNTEAFF. DNA of the CDR3: TGTGCCAGCAGTGAATACCTGGGGTCTGGGAACACTGAAGCTTTCTTT. The chain uses TRBV25-1 and TRBJ1-1; D is undetermined. Germline V lookup: CDR1 MGHDK, CDR2 SYGVNS. This CDR3 has 16 residues. Trimming removed 0 bases from V and 1 base from J, with 12 bases in between.

This clonotype occurred many times. The rearrangement uses TRBV12-3 or TRBV12-4 and TRBJ1-1; 8 bases fit TRBD1. Trimming at V came to 4 bases and at J to 1 base, leaving 2 bases not matched to a gene. This CDR3 contains 14 residues. CDR3 protein: CASSWTGTNTEAFF. As DNA, the CDR3 is TGTGCCAGCAGTTGGACAGGGACGAACACTGAAGCTTTCTTT.

The J gene is TRBJ2-2, the V gene TRBV9; D is uncertain. Trimming pared 3 bases from V and 6 bases from J, leaving 6 bases between. The germline V gene has CDR1 SGDLS and CDR2 YYNGEE. This CDR3 is 12 amino acids long. CDR3 amino acids: CASSAGPGELFF. The CDR3 bases are TGTGCCAGCAGCGCCGGTCCCGGGGAGCTGTTTTTT.

This sequence joins TRBV7-2 and TRBJ1-6, with D possibly matching TRBD1 (5 bases). This CDR3 contains 14 residues. The germline V and J ends were trimmed by 1 base and 7 bases, with 8 bases remaining between them. CDR1 is SGHTA, CDR2 FQGNSA, per germline. CDR3 in DNA: TGTGCCAGCAGCTTAGGGGGCAGGAATTCACCCCTCCACTTT. Its protein is CASSLGGRNSPLHF.

This clonotype showed up just a few times. The chain recombines TRBV12-3 or TRBV12-4 with TRBJ1-1; D is undetermined. This CDR3 contains 15 residues. Trimming cost V 4 bases and J 0 bases, with 12 bases left between them. CDR3 protein: CASSSRFSVNTEAFF. The CDR3 DNA is TGTGCCAGCAGTTCTCGGTTTTCGGTGAACACTGAAGCTTTCTTT.

This clonotype appeared a few times. The chain carries TRBV20-1 and TRBJ1-5; D gene ambiguous. V lost 1 base, J lost 7 bases, and 20 bases lay in between. CDR3 length: 16 amino acids. The V gene's germline CDR1 is DFQATT and CDR2 SNEGSKA (reference sequence). CDR3 residues: CSARGPGSGLGQPQHF. Here the CDR3 DNA reads TGCAGTGCTAGAGGTCCGGGGTCGGGGTTAGGCCAGCCCCAGCATTTT.

This clonotype was detected ten times or more. This chain uses TRBV30 with TRBJ2-5, with 8 nucleotides matching TRBD1. V lost 5 bases and J lost 5; bases outside the gene matches: 7. The CDR3 runs 13 residues. The germline V gene has CDR1 GTSNPN and CDR2 SVGIG (reference sequence). CDR3 in DNA: TGTGCCTGGTCGCGACAGGGGAGGGAGACCCAGTACTTC. It specifies CAWSRQGRETQYF.

There are a few counts of this clonotype. The chain links TRBV7-2 to TRBJ2-2; 8 bases are shared with TRBD2. Germline CDR1 is SGHTA and CDR2 is FQGNSA. This CDR3 comprises 18 residues. V gave up 4 bases and J gave up 3 bases; unmatched junction bases: 13. CDR3 in DNA: TGTGCCAGCAGCTCGGGGGGACCGGGGGGGAAAGACACCGGGGAGCTGTTTTTT. This gives the protein CASSSGGPGGKDTGELFF.

This clonotype was detected only a few times. The chain uses TRBV12-3 or TRBV12-4 and TRBJ1-2; 9 bases are a match to TRBD1. Trimming took 5 bases from V and 7 from J; bases not matched to a gene: 17. The CDR3 extends over 17 amino acids. The CDR3 region is CASSPTRDRAGLSGYTF. In DNA, the CDR3 is TGTGCCAGCAGTCCTACCCGGGACAGGGCCGGACTATCTGGCTACACCTTC.

This clonotype appeared many times. One end of the junction varies from germline; a read error may be responsible. The chain employs TRBV12-3 or TRBV12-4 and TRBJ1-2; D remains unclear. The CDR3 consists of 8 residues. The CDR3 loop is CASSPTTF. DNA for the CDR3: TGTGCGAGCAGCCCGACCACCTTC.

This clonotype has only a few counts. The chain recombines TRBV5-1 with TRBJ2-7; 12 nucleotides align to TRBD1. The V segment lost 4 bases and the J segment 5 bases; nucleotides outside the gene matches: 7. Per germline, CDR1 SGHRS and CDR2 YFSETQ. The length of the CDR3 is 15 residues. The CDR3 DNA follows: TGCGCCAGCAGCGACCGGGACAGGGGGCGTCACGAGCAGTACTTC. It is translated as CASSDRDRGRHEQYF.

The genes are TRBV29-1 and TRBJ2-1; D is possibly TRBD2 (6 bases). This CDR3 has 15 amino acids. Germline CDR1 is SQVTM and CDR2 is ANQGSEA. Between the trimmed V and J ends, which lost 6 bases and 0 bases, there was a span of 15 bases. The CDR3 nucleotides are TGCAGCGTAAAGGGACTTCTTAGCTCCTACAATGAGCAGTTCTTC. It yields the protein CSVKGLLSSYNEQFF.

Only a few counts were recorded for this clonotype. V usage is TRBV6-1 and J usage is TRBJ2-7, with a weak D call TRBD1 (5 bases). Trimming left V 3 bases short and J 0 bases short, with 15 bases between. In germline, CDR1 is MNHNS, CDR2 SASEGT. The CDR3 consists of 16 residues. CDR3 coding DNA: TGTGCCAGCAGTGAGCCGAGGAGACAGAACTCCTACGAGCAGTACTTC. Translated: CASSEPRRQNSYEQYF.

Many counts were recorded for this clonotype. V and J are TRBV12-3 or TRBV12-4 and TRBJ1-2, with 8 positions matching TRBD1. V lost 6 bases to trimming and J lost 8 bases; unmatched junction nucleotides: 8. The CDR3 sequence is 13 residues long. The CDR3 bases are TGTGCCAGCAGACCAAGACAGGGGTACGGCTACACCTTC. It codes for CASRPRQGYGYTF.

The chain combines TRBV6-1 with TRBJ2-6, with TRBD1 as a possible D gene (5 bases). The CDR3 spans 14 residues. Between the trimmed V and J ends, which lost 6 bases and 3 bases, there was a span of 9 bases. Germline loops: CDR1 MNHNS, CDR2 SASEGT. CDR3 in amino acids: CASSVQGGANVLTF. DNA of the CDR3: TGTGCCAGCAGCGTTCAGGGTGGGGCCAACGTCCTGACTTTC.

This clonotype was seen a few times. The V and J genes are TRBV25-1 and TRBJ2-7; a weak D match, TRBD1 (6 bases). Germline-derived CDR1 and CDR2 are MGHDK and SYGVNS. The CDR3 spans 15 residues. The V end lost 5 bases, the J end lost 2 bases, and 16 bases lay between the germline ends. The CDR3 loop is CASSNRAGATYEQYF. The CDR3 nucleotides are TGTGCCAGCAGTAATCGAGCAGGGGCCACCTACGAGCAGTACTTC.

J is TRBJ2-7 and V is TRBV9; D not certain. Looked up from germline, CDR1 is SGDLS and CDR2 is YYNGEE. V lost 3 bases, J lost 6 bases, and 16 bases lay in between. The CDR3 covers 14 residues. The chain's CDR3 is CASSADQDLGEQYF. CDR3 bases: TGTGCCAGCAGCGCTGATCAGGACCTCGGCGAGCAGTACTTC. The variable domain in full, completed from reference TRBV9 and TRBJ2-7, reads DSGVTQTPKHLITATGQRVTLRCSPRSGDLSVYWYQQSLDQGLQFLIQYYNGEERAKGNILERFSAQQFPDLHSELNLSSLELGDSALYFCASSADQDLGEQYFGPGTRLTVT.

This clonotype occurred many times. The J gene is TRBJ2-7, the V gene TRBV11-2; 11 bases are a match to TRBD2. V shed 4 bases and J 5 bases; nucleotides not matched to a gene: 22. CDR3 size: 20 residues. Germline V CDR1 and CDR2: SGHAT, FQNNGV. The CDR3 coding sequence is TGTGCCAGCAGCTCCCCTACGCGGCTAGCGGGAGGTTCCTTTTCCCACGAGCAGTACTTC. This encodes CASSSPTRLAGGSFSHEQYF.

This chain connects TRBV20-1 to TRBJ2-7; TRBD1 matches 10 bases. V shed 6 bases and J 5 bases; nucleotides not matched to a gene: 7. CDR1 and CDR2 (germline): DFQATT, SNEGSKA (reference sequence). The CDR3 runs to 13 residues. The CDR3 region has the DNA TGCAGTGCCGCCGGGACAGGGGTGGACGAGCAGTACTTC. It specifies CSAAGTGVDEQYF.

This rearrangement joins TRBV7-9 to TRBJ2-2, with TRBD1 as a possible D gene (5 bases). Germline values: CDR1 SEHNR, CDR2 FQNEAQ (reference sequence). V was shortened by 5 bases and J by 4 bases, with 23 bases between the two germline ends. The CDR3 is 18 amino acids. The CDR3 DNA follows: TGTGCCAGCAGCCACCAACCGGGTTTAGGCCAGGGCACCGGGGAGCTGTTTTTT. Residues: CASSHQPGLGQGTGELFF.

This clonotype was found a few times. The rearrangement joins TRBV6-5 to TRBJ1-1; D is ambiguous. The CDR3 runs 15 residues. V lost 2 bases to trimming and J lost 0 bases, with 10 bases between them. Germline-derived CDR1 and CDR2 are MNHEY and SVGAGI. Here the CDR3 DNA reads TGTGCCAGCAGTTACCTACTCGGGATGAACACTGAAGCTTTCTTT. Translating it yields CASSYLLGMNTEAFF.

This clonotype occurred a few times. J is TRBJ2-5 and V is TRBV25-1; the D gene is possibly TRBD2 (6 bases). The CDR3 runs to 16 residues. Germline V gene data show CDR1 as MGHDK and CDR2 as SYGVNS. Trimming cost V 1 base and J 5 bases, with 17 bases left between them. CDR3 sequence: CASSESGRRVDETQYF. CDR3 nucleotides: TGTGCCAGCAGTGAATCCGGCAGGAGGGTCGACGAGACCCAGTACTTC.

The CDR3 sequence: CASSSIGEGLRETQYF. For the CDR3, the DNA is TGTGCCAGCAGCTCAATTGGGGAGGGGCTACGGGAGACCCAGTACTTC. The V call is TRBV7-9, the J call TRBJ2-5; 7 bases fit TRBD2. V trimming: 4 bases; J trimming: 5 bases; junction bases outside the gene matches: 13. Per germline, CDR1 SEHNR and CDR2 FQNEAQ (reference sequence). The CDR3 contains 16 residues.